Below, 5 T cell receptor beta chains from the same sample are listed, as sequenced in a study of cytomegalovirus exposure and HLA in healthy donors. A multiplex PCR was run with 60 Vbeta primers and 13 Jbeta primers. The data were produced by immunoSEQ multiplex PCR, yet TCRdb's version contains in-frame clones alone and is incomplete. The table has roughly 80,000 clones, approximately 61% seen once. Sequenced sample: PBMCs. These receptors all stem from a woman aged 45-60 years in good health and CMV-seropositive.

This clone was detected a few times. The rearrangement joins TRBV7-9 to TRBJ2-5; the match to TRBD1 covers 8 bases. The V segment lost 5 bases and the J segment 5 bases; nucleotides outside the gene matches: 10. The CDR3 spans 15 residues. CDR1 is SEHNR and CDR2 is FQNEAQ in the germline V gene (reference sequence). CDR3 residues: CASSPTRQGRETQYF. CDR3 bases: TGTGCCAGCAGCCCAACCCGACAGGGGAGGGAGACCCAGTACTTC.

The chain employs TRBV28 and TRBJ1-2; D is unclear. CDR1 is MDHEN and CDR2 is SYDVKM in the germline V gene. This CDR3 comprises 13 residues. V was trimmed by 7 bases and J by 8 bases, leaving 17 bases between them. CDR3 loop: CASTTDPPIGYTF. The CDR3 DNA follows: TGTGCCAGCACCACAGACCCCCCTATCGGCTACACCTTC.

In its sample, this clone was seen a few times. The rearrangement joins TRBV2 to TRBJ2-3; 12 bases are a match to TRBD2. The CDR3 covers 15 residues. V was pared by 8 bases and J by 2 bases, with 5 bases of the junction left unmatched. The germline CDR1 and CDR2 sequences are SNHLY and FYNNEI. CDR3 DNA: TGTGCCAGCCTTGGACTAGCGGGGACCACAGATACGCAGTATTTT. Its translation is CASLGLAGTTDTQYF.

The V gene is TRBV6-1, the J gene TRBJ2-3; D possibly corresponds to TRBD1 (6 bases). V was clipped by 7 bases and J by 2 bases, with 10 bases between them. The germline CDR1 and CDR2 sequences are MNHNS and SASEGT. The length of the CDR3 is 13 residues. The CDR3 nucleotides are TGTGCCAGCACCGGACAGACCACAGATACGCAGTATTTT. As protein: CASTGQTTDTQYF.

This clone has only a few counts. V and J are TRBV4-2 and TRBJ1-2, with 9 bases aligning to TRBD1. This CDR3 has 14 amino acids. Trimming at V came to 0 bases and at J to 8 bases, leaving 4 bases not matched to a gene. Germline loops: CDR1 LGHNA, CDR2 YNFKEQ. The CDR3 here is CASSQDLTGGGYTF. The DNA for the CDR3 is TGTGCCAGCAGCCAAGATCTGACAGGGGGGGGCTACACCTTC.